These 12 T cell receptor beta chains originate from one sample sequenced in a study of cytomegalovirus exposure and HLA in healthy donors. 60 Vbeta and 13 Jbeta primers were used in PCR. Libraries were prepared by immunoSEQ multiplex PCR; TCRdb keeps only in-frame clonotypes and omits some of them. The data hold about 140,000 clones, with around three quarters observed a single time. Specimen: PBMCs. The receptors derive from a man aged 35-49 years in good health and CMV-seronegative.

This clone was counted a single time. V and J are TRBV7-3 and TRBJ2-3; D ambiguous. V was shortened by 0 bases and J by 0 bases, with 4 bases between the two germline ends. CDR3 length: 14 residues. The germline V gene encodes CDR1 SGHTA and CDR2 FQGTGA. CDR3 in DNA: TGTGCCAGCAGCTTAACGGCCAGCACAGATACGCAGTATTTT. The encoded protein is CASSLTASTDTQYF.

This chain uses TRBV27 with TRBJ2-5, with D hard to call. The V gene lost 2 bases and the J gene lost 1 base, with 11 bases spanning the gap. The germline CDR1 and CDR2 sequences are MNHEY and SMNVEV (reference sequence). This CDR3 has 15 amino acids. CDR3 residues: CASSLNWQIQETQYF. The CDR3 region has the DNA TGTGCCAGCAGTTTAAATTGGCAAATCCAAGAGACCCAGTACTTC.

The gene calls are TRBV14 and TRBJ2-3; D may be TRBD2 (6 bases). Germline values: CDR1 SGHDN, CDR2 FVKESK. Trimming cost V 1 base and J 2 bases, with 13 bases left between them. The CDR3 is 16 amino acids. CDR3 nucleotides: TGTGCCAGCAGCCAAGGACTAGTACCCCTCACAGATACGCAGTATTTT. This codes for CASSQGLVPLTDTQYF.

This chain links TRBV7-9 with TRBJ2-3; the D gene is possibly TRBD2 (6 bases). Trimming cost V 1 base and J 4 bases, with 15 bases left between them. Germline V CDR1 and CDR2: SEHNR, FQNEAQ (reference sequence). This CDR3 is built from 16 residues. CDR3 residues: CASSLGSAGWADTQYF. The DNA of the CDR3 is TGTGCCAGCAGCTTAGGCTCGGCGGGGTGGGCAGATACGCAGTATTTT.

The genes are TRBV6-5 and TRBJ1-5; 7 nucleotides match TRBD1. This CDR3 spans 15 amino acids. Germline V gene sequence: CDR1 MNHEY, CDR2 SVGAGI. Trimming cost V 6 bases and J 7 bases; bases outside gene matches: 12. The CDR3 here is CASRETGDLHQPQHF. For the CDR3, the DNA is TGTGCCAGCAGAGAAACAGGGGACTTACACCAGCCCCAGCATTTT.

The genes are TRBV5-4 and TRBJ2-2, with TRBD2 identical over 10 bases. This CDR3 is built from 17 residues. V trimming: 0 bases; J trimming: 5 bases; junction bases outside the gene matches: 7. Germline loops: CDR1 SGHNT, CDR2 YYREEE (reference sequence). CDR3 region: CASSLEAGGPGTGELFF. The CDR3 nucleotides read TGTGCCAGCAGCTTGGAAGCGGGAGGGCCGGGGACCGGGGAGCTGTTTTTT.

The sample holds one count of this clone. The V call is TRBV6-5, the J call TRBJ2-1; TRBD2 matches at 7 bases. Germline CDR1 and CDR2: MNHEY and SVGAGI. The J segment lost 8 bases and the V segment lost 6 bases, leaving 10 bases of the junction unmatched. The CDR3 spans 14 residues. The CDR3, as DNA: TGTGCCAGCAGCCGGGGACTACCCCCCGATGAGCAGTTCTTC. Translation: CASSRGLPPDEQFF.

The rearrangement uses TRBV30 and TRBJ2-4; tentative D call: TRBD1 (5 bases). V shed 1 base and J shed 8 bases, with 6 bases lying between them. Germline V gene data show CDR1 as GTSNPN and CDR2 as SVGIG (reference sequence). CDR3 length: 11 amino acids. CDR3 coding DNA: TGTGCCTGGAGTGACAGGCACATTCAGTACTTC. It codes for CAWSDRHIQYF.

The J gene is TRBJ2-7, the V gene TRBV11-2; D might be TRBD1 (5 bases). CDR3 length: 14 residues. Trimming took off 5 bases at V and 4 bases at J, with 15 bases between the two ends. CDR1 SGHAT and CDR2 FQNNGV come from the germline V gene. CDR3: CASSTYPTEYEQYF. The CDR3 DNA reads TGTGCCAGCAGCACTTATCCGACAGAGTACGAGCAGTACTTC.

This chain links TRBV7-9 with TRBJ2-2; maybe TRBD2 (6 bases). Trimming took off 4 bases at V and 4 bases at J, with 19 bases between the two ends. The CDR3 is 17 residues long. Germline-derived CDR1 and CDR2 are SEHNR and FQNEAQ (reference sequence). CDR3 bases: TGTGCCAGCAGCTCAGTGGGCCTGGGACTTCCCACCGGGGAGCTGTTTTTT. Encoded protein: CASSSVGLGLPTGELFF.

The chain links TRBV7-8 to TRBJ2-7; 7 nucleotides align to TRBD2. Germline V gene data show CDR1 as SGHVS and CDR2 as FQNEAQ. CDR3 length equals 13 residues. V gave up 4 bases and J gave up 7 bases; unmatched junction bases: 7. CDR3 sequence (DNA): TGTGCCAGCAGCTCGGATTTGGGGGGGGAGCAGTACTTC. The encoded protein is CASSSDLGGEQYF.

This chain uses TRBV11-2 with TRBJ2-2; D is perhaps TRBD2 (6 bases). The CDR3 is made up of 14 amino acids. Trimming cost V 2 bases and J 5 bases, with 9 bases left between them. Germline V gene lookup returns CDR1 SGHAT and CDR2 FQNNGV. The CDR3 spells CASSLWEETGELFF. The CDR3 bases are TGTGCCAGCAGCTTATGGGAGGAGACCGGGGAGCTGTTTTTT.